This TCR beta chain derives from a study of cytomegalovirus exposure and HLA in healthy donors. Study as a whole: The 550 to 800 first-cohort repertoires and the 110 or so validation repertoires shared the same platform, a later analysis reported.

TCRdb's copy holds only in-frame clones and misses some; the assay was immunoSEQ multiplex PCR. Of 250,000 to 300,000 clones listed, nearly 90% are singletons. Germline CDR1 and CDR2: MDHEN and SYDVKM. CDR3 length: 15 amino acids. The V and J ends lost 8 bases and 2 bases respectively, with 16 bases between them. Overall study findings and caveats: For most TCR sequences rarity was the rule, although some public TCRs occurred in many donors.

On this clone itself: Its cognate antigen is unknown.

The sequence was collected from a woman aged 18-29 years in good health and CMV-seronegative. The sample comprised PBMCs. The chain recombines TRBV28 with TRBJ1-5; D is uncertain. The CDR3 protein is CASYPGGMGNQPQHF. The CDR3 DNA sequence: TGTGCCAGCTACCCTGGAGGAATGGGCAATCAGCCCCAGCATTTT.